A single T cell receptor beta chain is shown here with its context. Its antigen is as yet unknown. The data stem from a study of vaccination effects on CD4 cells after COVID-19. Study details: Sampling occurred a median 72 days post second dose, range 14 to 241.

The assay was immunoSEQ multiplex PCR, and TCRdb's table has in-frame clones only and misses some. The sample contains about 59,000 clones, roughly 78% of which appear only once. V was trimmed by 2 bases and J by 8 bases, leaving 16 bases between them. Germline values: CDR1 SGHTA, CDR2 FQGNSA. This CDR3 spans 16 amino acids. Before sequencing took place, the ViraFEST assay used viral peptide pools to expand antigen-specific CD4+ T cells. Following a roughly 11-day culture, CD4+ T cells were purified. Each participant was given two doses of one vaccine (BNT162b2 or mRNA-1273). Having tested negative for nucleocapsid antibodies, the vaccine recipients showed no prior SARS-CoV-2 infection. Peptides at roughly 10 ug/ml and IL-2 at about 9.3 IU/ml were added to two million PBMC per well. Overall study results and limits: Only 1 of 255 vaccine-induced clones from healthy vaccinees cross-reacted with common cold coronaviruses.

V and J are TRBV7-2 and TRBJ1-6; no firm D call. The source is a human donor who received a COVID-19 vaccine. The sample consisted of CD4+ T cells from PBMCs cultured with HCoV-OC43 spike peptides, taken after COVID-19 vaccination. Subset defined: HCoV-OC43 spike overlapping peptide pool stimulation. DNA of the CDR3: TGTGCCAGCAGCTTACATCAAGGCCTCGGGTATTCACCCCTCCACTTT. Protein sequence: CASSLHQGLGYSPLHF. The whole variable domain, remainder taken from reference TRBV7-2 and TRBJ1-6, is GAGVSQSPSNKVTEKGKDVELRCDPISGHTALYWYRQSLGQGLEFLIYFQGNSAPDKSGLPSDRFSAERTGGSVSTLTIQRTQQEDSAVYLCASSLHQGLGYSPLHFGNGTRLTVT.